This TCR beta chain was captured by sequencing in a study of shared clonotypes between healthy human individuals. Study-level findings and limits: The four-donor shared clonotypes exceeded non-shared clonotypes in generation probability, with non-shared ones scoring lower.

On this clone: Its target is unknown.

Adults of Caucasian background living in Nashville, Tennessee made up all donors. This CDR3 contains 13 residues. Germline loops: CDR1 LNHNV, CDR2 YYDKDF (reference sequence). V lost 7 bases to trimming and J lost 2 bases, with 11 bases between them. Data came from immunoSEQ multiplex PCR; TCRdb stores just in-frame clones and leaves some out. In the table there are about 120,000 clones, around 68% of which are singletons. The TCR was taken from a woman aged 25 to 39 in good health. V and J are TRBV15 and TRBJ2-5; no reliable D call. The sequencing sample was made of memory CD8+ T cells sorted from blood. Documented subset: CD45RO+ cells pooled with CCR7-negative TemRA cells. CDR3 sequence reads: CATKRRSQETQYF. The CDR3 nucleotides read TGTGCCACCAAGAGAAGAAGTCAAGAGACCCAGTACTTC.